This is a list of T cell receptor beta chains from one sample in a study of T-cell reconstitution after alpha-beta-depleted transplantation in children. TCRdb reprocessed the PCR reads with MiXCR, giving one entry per CDR3 protein. Of about 300,000 distinct CDR3 sequences in the sample, 9.5% to 13% are singletons; the top ten hold 7.5%. This sample comprised PBMCs, obtained before TCRalphabeta/CD19-depleted stem cell transplant. The receptors were gathered from a boy younger than two with acute myeloid leukemia, due to receive a stem cell transplant. CDR3s include the opening cysteine and the closing phenylalanine or tryptophan. D genes are given only for firm matches. Where a row states a size, it is once, few, many or the class of an expanded clone; other rows omit it.

D gene,J gene,V gene,clone size,CDR3 protein,CDR3 DNA
.,TRBJ2-2,TRBV5-1,many,CASSPLIGELFF,TGCGCCAGCAGCCCTTTAATCGGGGAGCTGTTTTTT
.,TRBJ2-5,TRBV13,many,CASSLRAQETQYF,TGTGCCAGCAGCTTACGGGCACAAGAGACCCAGTACTTC
.,TRBJ1-2,TRBV28,many,CASSPPGDYGYTF,TGTGCCAGCAGTCCCCCTGGGGACTATGGCTACACCTTC
TRBD1,TRBJ2-1,TRBV7-9,.,CASSGRQGPYNEQFF,TGTGCCAGCAGCGGTAGACAGGGGCCTTACAATGAGCAGTTCTTC
.,TRBJ2-3,TRBV25-1,few,CASSEPSRTRDTQYF,TGTGCCAGCAGTGAACCCAGCCGGACGCGAGATACGCAGTATTTT
.,TRBJ1-5,TRBV19,few,CASNGQGGNQPQHF,TGTGCCAGTAACGGCCAGGGAGGAAATCAGCCCCAGCATTTT
.,TRBJ2-5,TRBV7-9,many,CASSHPGEQETQYF,TGTGCCAGCAGCCACCCGGGGGAACAAGAGACCCAGTACTTC
.,TRBJ2-7,TRBV6-4,many,CASSDDGDGNYEQYF,TGTGCCAGCAGTGACGACGGTGACGGGAACTACGAGCAGTACTTC
.,TRBJ2-7,TRBV20-1,many,CSARWGQHPYEQYF,TGCAGTGCTAGGTGGGGGCAGCACCCCTACGAGCAGTACTTC
.,TRBJ2-3,TRBV5-5,many,CASSSEGTDTQYF,TGTGCCAGCAGCTCAGAGGGCACAGATACGCAGTATTTT
TRBD2,TRBJ2-1,TRBV20-1,many,CSAGLAGNNEQFF,TGCAGTGCGGGACTAGCGGGGAACAATGAGCAGTTCTTC
.,TRBJ2-3,TRBV5-1,many,CASSSPPLTDTQYF,TGCGCCAGCAGCTCTCCGCCTCTCACAGATACGCAGTATTTT
.,TRBJ2-1,TRBV6-5,many,CASSYSTTGNEQFF,TGTGCCAGCAGTTACTCTACGACCGGTAATGAGCAGTTCTTC
.,TRBJ2-2,TRBV7-8,many,CATRREGELFF,TGTGCCACTCGCCGCGAAGGGGAGCTGTTTTTT
.,TRBJ1-5,TRBV3-1,many,CASSQGGSNQPQHF,TGTGCCAGCAGCCAGGGGGGAAGCAATCAGCCCCAGCATTTT
TRBD2,TRBJ2-1,TRBV24-1,many,CATSDLRLAGGPNEQFF,TGTGCCACCAGTGATTTGCGACTAGCGGGAGGGCCAAATGAGCAGTTCTTC